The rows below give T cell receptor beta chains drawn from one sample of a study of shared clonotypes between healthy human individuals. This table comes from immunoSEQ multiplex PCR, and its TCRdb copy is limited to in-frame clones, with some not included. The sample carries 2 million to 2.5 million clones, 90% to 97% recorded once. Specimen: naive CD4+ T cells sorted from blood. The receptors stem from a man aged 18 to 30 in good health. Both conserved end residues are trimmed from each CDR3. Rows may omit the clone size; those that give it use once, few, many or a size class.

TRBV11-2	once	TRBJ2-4	ASSHTGQGAKNIQY
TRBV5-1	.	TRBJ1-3	ASSGGTGGNTIY
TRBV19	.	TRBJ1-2	ASKDRSNYGYT
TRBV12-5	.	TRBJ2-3	ASGLVRVNRASTDTQY
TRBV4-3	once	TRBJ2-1	ASSQEFSYNEQF
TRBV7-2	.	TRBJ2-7	ASSLRAPGSSYEQY
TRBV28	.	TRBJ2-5	ASGPGLAGVETQY
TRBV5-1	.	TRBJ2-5	ASSRGQSSLETQY
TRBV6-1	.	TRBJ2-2	ASSAQNTGELF
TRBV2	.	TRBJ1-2	ASSRRTGGIGYGYT
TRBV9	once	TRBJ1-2	ASSAMTGASYGYT
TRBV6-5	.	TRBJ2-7	ASSLTGGLSSYEQY
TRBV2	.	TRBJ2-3	ASAQTTGPTDTQY
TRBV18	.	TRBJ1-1	ASSPDRGQAEAF
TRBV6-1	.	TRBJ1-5	ASSEVGGNQPQH
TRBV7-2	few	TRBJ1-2	ASSLATGAGYGYT
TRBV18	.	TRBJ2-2	ASSPREAGELF
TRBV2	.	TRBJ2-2	ASNSYTGELF
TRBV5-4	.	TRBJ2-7	ASSFQGSPYEQY
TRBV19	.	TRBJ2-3	ASSLGLAGGTDTQY
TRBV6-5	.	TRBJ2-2	ASSYNAGELF
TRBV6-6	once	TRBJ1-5	ASSRGTFNQPQH
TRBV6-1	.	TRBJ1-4	ASREPFNEKLF
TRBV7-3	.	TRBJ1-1	ASSGSLAKGDNEAF
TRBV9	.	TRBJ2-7	ASSVGPSAEQY
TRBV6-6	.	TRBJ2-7	ASTREISYEQY
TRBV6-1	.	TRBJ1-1	ASTGQGWTEAF
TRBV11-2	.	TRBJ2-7	ASSLGSSYEQY
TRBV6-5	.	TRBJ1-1	ASSRGRGEAF
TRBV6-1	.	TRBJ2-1	ASRWREGSYNEQF
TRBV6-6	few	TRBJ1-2	ASSYSNYGYT
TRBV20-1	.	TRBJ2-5	SVVNQETQY
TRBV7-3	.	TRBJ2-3	ASSSSNTDTQY
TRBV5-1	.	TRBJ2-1	ASSPRGAYNEQF
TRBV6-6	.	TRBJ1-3	ASSLQGGWGNTIY
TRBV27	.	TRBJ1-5	ASSLTGNQPQH
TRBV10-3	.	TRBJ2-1	AISESPAQGSYEQF
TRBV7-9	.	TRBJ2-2	ASSLGQNTGELF